The sequence of this T cell receptor beta chain was determined in a study of tumor T cells in aggressive B-cell lymphoma listed by TCRdb under 2017. The CDR3 goes from the cysteine to the phenylalanine over 17 residues. Only the CDR3 region is kept as DNA, spanning 51 bases read in frame from base 1. In the germline V gene (reference sequence), CDR1 corresponds to LNHDA and CDR2 to SQIVND. Trimmed from V: 5 bases; trimmed from J: 8 bases; junction bases lacking a gene match: 17. A remark on this clone: Its recognized antigen is unknown. Per-base qualities were not stored, and no clone one base away is much larger.

Libraries were constructed by the immunoSEQ multiplex PCR assay. Entries here come from immuneACCESS through TCRdb and include only in-frame sequences with V and J called. Some clones fail to appear in such tables; in the studies checked, an unresolved V gene covers under half of the shortfall, and the cause of the remainder is unknown. In all, the sample holds 8,400 or so clones, and about 85% of those were seen once. The ten most abundant clones make up under 5.5% of the sample. The chain is made from TRBV19 and TRBJ2-1; 8 central bases correspond to TRBD2. The TCR sequence derives from an adult with diffuse large B cell lymphoma. Specimen: tumor tissue. The CDR3 loop reads CASSPYPGTRGGDEQFF. The DNA sequence is TGTGCCAGTAGTCCCTATCCCGGGACTAGGGGAGGGGATGAGCAGTTCTTC.